These 23 T cell receptor beta chains came from one sample sequenced in a study of monozygotic twins with inflammatory bowel disease. From its re-call of the 5' RACE reads, TCRdb lists each CDR3 protein once, without DNA. Its table records roughly 140,000 distinct CDR3 sequences. The sample comprised blood. These receptors originate from a human donor with ulcerative colitis or Crohn's disease, or a healthy co-twin of an affected twin (not recorded which).

The CDR3 sequence is CASSLNQNTEAFF. The V call is TRBV5-1, the J call TRBJ1-1. Germline V gene data show CDR1 as SGHRS and CDR2 as YFSETQ. There are 13 residues in the CDR3.

The gene calls are TRBV5-4 and TRBJ2-7; TCRdb's assignment of TRBD2 cannot be checked, as there is no DNA. There are 15 residues in the CDR3. CDR1 SGHNT and CDR2 YYREEE come from the germline V gene (reference sequence). CDR3 sequence: CASSLSPPVNYEQYF.

J is TRBJ2-5 and V is TRBV7-2; TCRdb proposes TRBD2, but this gene call is untestable without DNA. Germline V gene lookup returns CDR1 SGHTA and CDR2 FQGNSA. This CDR3 comprises 16 residues. The CDR3 region is CASSLRLAGGQGTQYF.

The rearrangement links TRBV4-3 to TRBJ2-3; TCRdb lists TRBD1, though no DNA is available to test this call. The CDR3 length is 15 residues. The germline V gene has CDR1 LGHNA and CDR2 YSLEER. The CDR3 loop is CASSQVAPLTDTQYF.

The V and J genes are TRBV7-8 and TRBJ2-3; the D call of TRBD1 rests on TCRdb alone, since no DNA is present to check it. The germline V gene has CDR1 SGHVS and CDR2 FQNEAQ. The CDR3 extends over 15 amino acids. This chain's CDR3 is CASSYPRDTADTQYF.

The chain employs TRBV5-1 and TRBJ2-7; the TCRdb D gene call, TRBD1, has no DNA to confirm it. CDR1 and CDR2 from the germline V gene are SGHRS and YFSETQ. This CDR3 contains 15 residues. This CDR3 reads CASSLRTGSVNEQYF.

This sequence joins TRBV7-2 and TRBJ1-3. Germline CDR1 SGHTA, CDR2 FQGNSA. This CDR3 is 14 amino acids long. CDR3 in amino acids: CASSLAGSGNTIYF.

The V call is TRBV29-1, the J call TRBJ1-5; TCRdb gives TRBD1 as the D gene, but with no DNA this cannot be confirmed. The CDR3 length is 15 residues. Germline CDR1 SQVTM, CDR2 ANQGSEA. This chain's CDR3 is CSVVLQGAGNQPQHF.

The chain employs TRBV7-8 and TRBJ2-7; lacking DNA, the TRBD1 call made by TCRdb goes unchecked. CDR1 is SGHVS and CDR2 is FQNEAQ in the germline V gene. The CDR3 runs 14 residues. The CDR3 reads CASSLTGPGYEQYF.

The chain is built from TRBV5-5 and TRBJ2-3; no DNA is available, so the TRBD1 call from TCRdb remains unchecked. The CDR3 length is 14 residues. From germline, CDR1 is SGHKS and CDR2 YYEKEE (reference sequence). CDR3 amino acids: CASAAHSAPHTQYF.

The chain is built from TRBV9 and TRBJ2-7; TCRdb designates TRBD1, a call that cannot be tested without DNA. Germline CDR1 SGDLS, CDR2 YYNGEE. The CDR3 length is 14 residues. CDR3 loop: CASSRGAFTYEQYF. The whole variable domain, filled in from reference TRBV9 and TRBJ2-7, reads DSGVTQTPKHLITATGQRVTLRCSPRSGDLSVYWYQQSLDQGLQFLIQYYNGEERAKGNILERFSAQQFPDLHSELNLSSLELGDSALYFCASSRGAFTYEQYFGPGTRLTVT.

The chain employs TRBV6-1 and TRBJ2-2; TCRdb picks TRBD1, but there is no DNA to check that call. The CDR3 runs to 13 residues. Germline values: CDR1 MNHNS, CDR2 SASEGT. This CDR3 reads CAVKTGDTGELFF.

CDR3 protein: CASSLIMGGELFF. This chain connects TRBV12-3 or TRBV12-4 to TRBJ2-2. CDR3 size: 13 residues.

The chain links TRBV4-3 to TRBJ1-5; the D call of TRBD1 rests on TCRdb alone, since no DNA is present to check it. Looked up from germline, CDR1 is LGHNA and CDR2 is YSLEER. CDR3 size: 15 residues. The CDR3: CASNQGGVLGQPQHF.

The CDR3 reads CASSLAGRGPTDTQYF. V usage is TRBV7-2 and J usage is TRBJ2-3; TCRdb's D call, TRBD2, is unchecked because there is no DNA. The germline V gene has CDR1 SGHTA and CDR2 FQGNSA. The CDR3 has 16 amino acids.

CDR3 amino acids: CASSHPGQGTYEQYF. The rearrangement uses TRBV12-3 or TRBV12-4 and TRBJ2-7; the TRBD1 assignment by TCRdb is unverifiable without DNA. The CDR3 spans 15 residues.

V and J are TRBV3-1 and TRBJ2-1. The V gene's germline CDR1 is LGHDT and CDR2 YNNKEL (reference sequence). This CDR3 spans 17 amino acids. This CDR3 is CASSPQQTTGPYNEQFF.

This CDR3 reads CSARVPRSGGRGEQFF. The rearrangement links TRBV20-1 to TRBJ2-1; TCRdb calls TRBD2, which cannot be checked without DNA. The CDR3 contains 16 residues. Germline CDR1 DFQATT, CDR2 SNEGSKA (reference sequence).

The CDR3 reads CSAYLGLKNTEAFF. The chain carries TRBV20-1 and TRBJ1-1. Looked up from germline, CDR1 is DFQATT and CDR2 is SNEGSKA (reference sequence). This CDR3 spans 14 amino acids.

The chain couples TRBV20-1 to TRBJ1-1; absent DNA, TCRdb's TRBD1 call cannot be checked. The CDR3 has 11 residues. The germline CDR1 and CDR2 sequences are DFQATT and SNEGSKA (reference sequence). CDR3 amino acids: CSAKRRDEAFF.

This rearrangement joins TRBV20-1 to TRBJ2-1; absent DNA, TCRdb's TRBD2 call cannot be checked. CDR3 length: 20 amino acids. Germline V gives CDR1 DFQATT, CDR2 SNEGSKA (reference sequence). Here the CDR3 reads CSARDPNSGGPSSSYNEQFF.

The CDR3 here is CASSGDRAVSWGTEAFF. The V and J genes are TRBV5-6 and TRBJ1-1; the TCRdb D gene call, TRBD1, has no DNA to confirm it. Germline V gene data show CDR1 as SGHDT and CDR2 as YYEEEE. The CDR3 consists of 17 residues.

The chain has TRBV20-1 and TRBJ2-3; TCRdb reports TRBD2, a call that lacks DNA to check it against. The CDR3 totals 17 residues. Germline V gene data show CDR1 as DFQATT and CDR2 as SNEGSKA (reference sequence). CDR3 in amino acids: CSARDLAGGFSTDTQYF.